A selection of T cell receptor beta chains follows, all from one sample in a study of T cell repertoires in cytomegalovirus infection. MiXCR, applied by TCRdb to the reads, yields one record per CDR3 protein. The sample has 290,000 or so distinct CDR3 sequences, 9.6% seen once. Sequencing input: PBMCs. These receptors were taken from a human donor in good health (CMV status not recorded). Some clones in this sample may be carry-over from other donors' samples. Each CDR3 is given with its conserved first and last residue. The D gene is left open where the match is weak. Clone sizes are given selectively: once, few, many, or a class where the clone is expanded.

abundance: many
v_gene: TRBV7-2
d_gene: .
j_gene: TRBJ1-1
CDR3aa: CASAQGLNTEAFF
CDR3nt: TGTGCCAGTGCTCAGGGTTTGAACACTGAAGCTTTCTTT

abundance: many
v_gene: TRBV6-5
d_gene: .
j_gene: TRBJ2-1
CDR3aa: CASSYTGDNEQFF
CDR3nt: TGTGCCAGCAGTTACACAGGAGACAATGAGCAGTTCTTC

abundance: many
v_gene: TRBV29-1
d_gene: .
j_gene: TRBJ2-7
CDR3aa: CSVGGGGSSYEQYF
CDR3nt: TGCAGCGTTGGTGGGGGCGGGAGCTCCTACGAGCAGTACTTC

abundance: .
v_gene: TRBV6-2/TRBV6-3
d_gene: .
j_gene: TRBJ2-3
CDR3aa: CASTTHGGQGTDTQYF
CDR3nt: TGTGCCAGCACCACGCACGGGGGGCAGGGCACAGATACGCAGTATTTT

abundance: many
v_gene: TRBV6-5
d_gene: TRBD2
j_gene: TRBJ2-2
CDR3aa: CASSHLAGGPTGELFF
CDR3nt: TGTGCCAGCAGTCACCTAGCGGGGGGGCCCACCGGGGAGCTGTTTTTT

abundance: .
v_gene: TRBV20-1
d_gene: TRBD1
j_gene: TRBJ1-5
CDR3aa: CSGQGVYGNQPQHF
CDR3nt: TGCAGTGGCCAGGGGGTCTATGGCAATCAGCCCCAGCATTTT

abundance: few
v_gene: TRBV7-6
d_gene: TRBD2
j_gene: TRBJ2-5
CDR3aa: CASSLGSPIWTSGVQETQYF
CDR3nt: TGTGCCAGCAGCTTAGGATCCCCTATCTGGACTAGCGGGGTCCAAGAGACCCAGTACTTC

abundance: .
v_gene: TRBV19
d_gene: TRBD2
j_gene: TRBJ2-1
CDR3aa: CASSWTSGGVGNEQFF
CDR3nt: TGTGCCAGTAGTTGGACTAGCGGGGGGGTAGGGAATGAGCAGTTCTTC

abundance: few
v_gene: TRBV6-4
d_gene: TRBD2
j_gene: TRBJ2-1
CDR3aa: CASSESSLAGGNEQFF
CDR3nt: TGTGCCAGCAGTGAATCGAGCCTAGCGGGGGGAAATGAGCAGTTCTTC

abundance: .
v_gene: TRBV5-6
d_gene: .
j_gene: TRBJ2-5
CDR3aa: CASQNLGRSQETQYF
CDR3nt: TGTGCCAGTCAGAACCTTGGACGCTCCCAAGAGACCCAGTACTTC

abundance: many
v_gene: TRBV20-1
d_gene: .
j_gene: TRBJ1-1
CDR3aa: CSASPPGAGTEAFF
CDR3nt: TGCAGTGCTAGCCCTCCGGGGGCGGGCACTGAAGCTTTCTTT

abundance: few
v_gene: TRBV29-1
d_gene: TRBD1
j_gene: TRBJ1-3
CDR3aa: CSVQGMAGNTIYF
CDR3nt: TGCAGCGTACAGGGGATGGCTGGAAACACCATATATTTT

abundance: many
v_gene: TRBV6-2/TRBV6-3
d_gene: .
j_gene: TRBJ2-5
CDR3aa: CASSTGTTATQYF
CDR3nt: TGTGCCAGCAGTACCGGGACGACCGCGACCCAGTACTTC

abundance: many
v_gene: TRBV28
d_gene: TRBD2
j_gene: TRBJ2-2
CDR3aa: CASSLNGGATGELFF
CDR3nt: TGTGCCAGCAGTTTAAACGGGGGGGCAACCGGGGAGCTGTTTTTT

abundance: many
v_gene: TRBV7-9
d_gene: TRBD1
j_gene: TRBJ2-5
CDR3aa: CASSRGTAGPETQYF
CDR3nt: TGTGCCAGCAGCAGAGGGACAGCCGGTCCAGAGACCCAGTACTTC

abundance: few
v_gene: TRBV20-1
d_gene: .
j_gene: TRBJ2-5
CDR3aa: CSATPGTQETQYF
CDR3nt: TGCAGTGCTACCCCGGGAACCCAAGAGACCCAGTACTTC

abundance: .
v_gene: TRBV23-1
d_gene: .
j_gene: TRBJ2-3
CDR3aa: CASSQSDLRVDTQYF
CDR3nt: TGCGCCAGCAGTCAATCGGATCTTCGGGTAGATACGCAGTATTTT

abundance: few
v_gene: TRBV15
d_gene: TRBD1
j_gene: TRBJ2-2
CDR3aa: CATGGTANTGELFF
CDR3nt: TGTGCCACCGGTGGGACAGCGAACACCGGGGAGCTGTTTTTT

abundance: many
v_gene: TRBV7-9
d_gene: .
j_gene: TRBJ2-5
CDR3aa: CASSLGVGGPVRQETQYF
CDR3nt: TGTGCCAGCAGCTTAGGAGTCGGGGGGCCCGTACGTCAAGAGACCCAGTACTTC

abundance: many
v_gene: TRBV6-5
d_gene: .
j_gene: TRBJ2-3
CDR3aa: CASKGRRDTQYF
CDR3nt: TGTGCCAGCAAGGGAAGGAGAGATACGCAGTATTTT

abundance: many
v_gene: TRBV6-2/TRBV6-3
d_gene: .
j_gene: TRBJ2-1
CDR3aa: CASSPTANEQFF
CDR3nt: TGTGCCAGCAGTCCCACGGCCAATGAGCAGTTCTTC

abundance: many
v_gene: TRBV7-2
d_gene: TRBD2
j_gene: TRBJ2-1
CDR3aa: CASSLSGGGSNGEQFF
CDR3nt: TGTGCCAGCAGCCTGAGCGGGGGGGGCTCAAATGGGGAGCAGTTCTTC

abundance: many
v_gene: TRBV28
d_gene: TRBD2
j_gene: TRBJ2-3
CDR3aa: CASSISAGGDTDTQYF
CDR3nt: TGTGCCAGCAGTATTTCAGCGGGGGGGGACACAGATACGCAGTATTTT

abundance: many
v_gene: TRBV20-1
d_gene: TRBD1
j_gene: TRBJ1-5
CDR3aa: CSATTGGEAVYRNQPQHF
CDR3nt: TGCAGTGCTACCACAGGGGGCGAAGCGGTTTATCGCAATCAGCCCCAGCATTTT

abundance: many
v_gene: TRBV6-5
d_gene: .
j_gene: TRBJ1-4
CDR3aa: CASSYSSGFYEKLFF
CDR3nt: TGTGCCAGCAGTTACTCGTCCGGGTTCTATGAAAAACTGTTTTTT

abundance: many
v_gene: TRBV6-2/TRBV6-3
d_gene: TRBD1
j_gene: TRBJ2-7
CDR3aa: CASTRTGAYEQYF
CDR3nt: TGTGCCAGCACGAGGACAGGGGCCTACGAGCAGTACTTC

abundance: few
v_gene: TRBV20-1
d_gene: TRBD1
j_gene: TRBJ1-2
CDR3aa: CSATGTGINYGYTF
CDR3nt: TGCAGTGCTACCGGGACAGGGATTAACTATGGCTACACCTTC

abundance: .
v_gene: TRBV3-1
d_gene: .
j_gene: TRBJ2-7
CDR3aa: CASSPGLRRGRVTYEQYF
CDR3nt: TGTGCCAGCAGCCCCGGCCTGAGACGGGGGAGAGTCACCTACGAGCAGTACTTC

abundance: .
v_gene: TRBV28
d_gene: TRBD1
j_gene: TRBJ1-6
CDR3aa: CASRLTGRYNSPLHF
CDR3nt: TGTGCCAGCAGATTGACAGGGAGGTATAATTCACCCCTCCACTTT

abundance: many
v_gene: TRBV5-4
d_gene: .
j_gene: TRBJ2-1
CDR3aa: CASSRDTQGGYNEQFF
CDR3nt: TGTGCCAGCAGCCGGGACACCCAAGGGGGATACAATGAGCAGTTCTTC

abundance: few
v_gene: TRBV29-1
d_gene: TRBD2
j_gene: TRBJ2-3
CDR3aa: CSVEGTSGGTTDTQYF
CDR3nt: TGCAGCGTTGAGGGGACTAGCGGGGGAACGACAGATACGCAGTATTTT

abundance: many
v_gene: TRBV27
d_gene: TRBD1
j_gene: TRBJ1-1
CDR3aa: CASSPGQAPILNTEAFF
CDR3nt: TGTGCCAGCAGTCCCGGACAGGCGCCCATCTTGAACACTGAAGCTTTCTTT

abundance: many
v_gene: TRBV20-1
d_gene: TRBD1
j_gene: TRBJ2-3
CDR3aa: CSARHRTGSADTQYF
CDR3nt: TGCAGTGCTAGACACCGGACAGGGAGCGCAGATACGCAGTATTTT

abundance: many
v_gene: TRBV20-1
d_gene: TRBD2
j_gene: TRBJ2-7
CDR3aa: CSARRYGLAGSNEQYF
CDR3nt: TGCAGTGCTCGACGATATGGACTAGCGGGGAGCAACGAGCAGTACTTC

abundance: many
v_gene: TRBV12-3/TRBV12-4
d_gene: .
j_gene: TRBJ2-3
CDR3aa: CASSLEGDTDTQYF
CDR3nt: TGTGCCAGCAGTTTAGAGGGGGACACAGATACGCAGTATTTT

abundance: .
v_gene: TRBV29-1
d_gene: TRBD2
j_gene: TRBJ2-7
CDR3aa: CSVRVLAGSYEQYF
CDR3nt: TGCAGCGTTAGAGTGTTAGCGGGCTCCTACGAGCAGTACTTC

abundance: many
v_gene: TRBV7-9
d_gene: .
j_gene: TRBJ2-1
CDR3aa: CASSSIDNEQFF
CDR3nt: TGTGCCAGCAGCTCCATCGACAATGAGCAGTTCTTC

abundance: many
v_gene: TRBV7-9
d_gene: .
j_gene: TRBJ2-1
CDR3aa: CASSLATGSYSSYNEQFF
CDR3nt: TGTGCCAGCAGCTTAGCGACGGGGAGCTACAGCTCCTACAATGAGCAGTTCTTC

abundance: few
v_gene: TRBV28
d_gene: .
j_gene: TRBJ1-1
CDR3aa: CASRTRNTEAFF
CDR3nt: TGTGCCAGCAGGACGAGGAACACTGAAGCTTTCTTT

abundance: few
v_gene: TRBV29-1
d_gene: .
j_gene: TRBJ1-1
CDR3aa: CSARKTGQHNTEAFF
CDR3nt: TGCAGCGCCCGAAAGACCGGACAGCATAACACTGAAGCTTTCTTT

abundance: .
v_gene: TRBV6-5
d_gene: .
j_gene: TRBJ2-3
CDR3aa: CASSYSISQSGTDTQYF
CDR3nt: TGTGCCAGCAGTTACTCGATTTCGCAATCCGGCACAGATACGCAGTATTTT

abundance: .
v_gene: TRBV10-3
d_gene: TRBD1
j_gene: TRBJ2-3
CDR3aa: CAINRQGADTQYF
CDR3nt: TGTGCCATCAATAGACAGGGGGCGGATACGCAGTATTTT

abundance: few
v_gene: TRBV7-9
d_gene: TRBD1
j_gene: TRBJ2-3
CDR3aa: CASSSPDRQADTQYF
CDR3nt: TGTGCCAGCAGCTCCCCGGACAGGCAAGCAGATACGCAGTATTTT

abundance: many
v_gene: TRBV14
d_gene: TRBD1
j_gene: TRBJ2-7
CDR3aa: CASSQDVGDRGSYEQYF
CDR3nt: TGTGCCAGCAGCCAAGATGTGGGGGACAGGGGCTCCTACGAGCAGTACTTC

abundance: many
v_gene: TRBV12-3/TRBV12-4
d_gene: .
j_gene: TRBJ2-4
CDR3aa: CASSHSGIGVYIQYF
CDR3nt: TGTGCCAGCAGCCATAGCGGCATTGGGGTCTACATTCAGTACTTC

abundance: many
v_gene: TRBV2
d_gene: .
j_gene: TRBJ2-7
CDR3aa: CASSGQASYEQYF
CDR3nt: TGTGCCAGCAGTGGTCAGGCAAGCTACGAGCAGTACTTC

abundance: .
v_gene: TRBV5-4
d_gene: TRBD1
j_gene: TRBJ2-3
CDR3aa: CASSLAGTGGFAGPDTQYF
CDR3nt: TGTGCCAGCAGTTTGGCCGGGACAGGGGGATTCGCGGGCCCAGATACGCAGTATTTT

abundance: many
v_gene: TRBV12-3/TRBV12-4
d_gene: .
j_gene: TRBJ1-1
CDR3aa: CASSLVQAWGGEAFF
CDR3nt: TGTGCCAGCAGTTTGGTCCAGGCCTGGGGTGGTGAAGCTTTCTTT

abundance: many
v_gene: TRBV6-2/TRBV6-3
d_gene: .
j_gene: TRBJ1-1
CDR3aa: CASSPITGQARKAFF
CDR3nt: TGTGCCAGCAGCCCTATTACTGGACAAGCACGAAAAGCTTTCTTT

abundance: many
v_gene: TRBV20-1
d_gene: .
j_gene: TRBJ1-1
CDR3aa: CSAPDRIFEAFF
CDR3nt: TGCAGTGCTCCCGACAGGATCTTCGAAGCTTTCTTT

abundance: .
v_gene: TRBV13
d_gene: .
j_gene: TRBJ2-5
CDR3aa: CASSAGQPSARETQYF
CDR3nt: TGTGCCAGCAGCGCCGGACAGCCCTCCGCGAGAGAGACCCAGTACTTC

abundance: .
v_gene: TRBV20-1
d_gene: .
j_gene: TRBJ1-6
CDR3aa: CSARTGGKSSYNSPLHF
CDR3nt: TGCAGTGCTAGGACCGGGGGGAAGAGCTCCTATAATTCACCCCTCCACTTT

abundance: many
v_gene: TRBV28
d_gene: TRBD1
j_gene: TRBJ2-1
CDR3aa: CASSRWDRGPSGYNEQFF
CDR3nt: TGTGCCAGCAGTCGATGGGACAGGGGGCCCAGCGGCTACAATGAGCAGTTCTTC

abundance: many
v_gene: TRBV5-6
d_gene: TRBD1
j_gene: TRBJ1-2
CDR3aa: CASAGTAYGYTF
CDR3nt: TGTGCCAGCGCCGGGACAGCCTATGGCTACACCTTC

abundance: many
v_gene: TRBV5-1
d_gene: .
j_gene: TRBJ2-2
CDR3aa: CASSLTGSTGELFF
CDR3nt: TGCGCCAGCAGCTTGACGGGCAGCACCGGGGAGCTGTTTTTT

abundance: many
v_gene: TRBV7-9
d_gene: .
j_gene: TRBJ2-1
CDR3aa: CASSFGTPSYNEQFF
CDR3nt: TGTGCCAGCAGCTTCGGGACACCCTCTTACAATGAGCAGTTCTTC

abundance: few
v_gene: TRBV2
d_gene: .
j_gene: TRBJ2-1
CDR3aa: CASSEGPWDEQFF
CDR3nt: TGTGCCAGCAGTGAAGGGCCTTGGGATGAGCAGTTCTTC

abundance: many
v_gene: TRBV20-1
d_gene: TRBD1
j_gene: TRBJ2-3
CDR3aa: CSASPGRGRGDTQYF
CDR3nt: TGCAGTGCTAGTCCGGGCAGGGGGCGAGGTGATACGCAGTATTTT